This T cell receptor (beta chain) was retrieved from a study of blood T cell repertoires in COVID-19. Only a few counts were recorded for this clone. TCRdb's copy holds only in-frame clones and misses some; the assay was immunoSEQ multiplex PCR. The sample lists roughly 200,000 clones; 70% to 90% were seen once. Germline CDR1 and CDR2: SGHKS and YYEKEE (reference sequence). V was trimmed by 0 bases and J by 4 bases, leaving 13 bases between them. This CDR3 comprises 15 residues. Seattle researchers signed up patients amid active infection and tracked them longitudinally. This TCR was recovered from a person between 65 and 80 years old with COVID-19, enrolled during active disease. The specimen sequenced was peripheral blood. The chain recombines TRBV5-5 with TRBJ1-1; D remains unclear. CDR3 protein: CASSLGVFASTEAFF. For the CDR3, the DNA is TGTGCCAGCAGCTTGGGCGTATTCGCCTCCACTGAAGCTTTCTTT.